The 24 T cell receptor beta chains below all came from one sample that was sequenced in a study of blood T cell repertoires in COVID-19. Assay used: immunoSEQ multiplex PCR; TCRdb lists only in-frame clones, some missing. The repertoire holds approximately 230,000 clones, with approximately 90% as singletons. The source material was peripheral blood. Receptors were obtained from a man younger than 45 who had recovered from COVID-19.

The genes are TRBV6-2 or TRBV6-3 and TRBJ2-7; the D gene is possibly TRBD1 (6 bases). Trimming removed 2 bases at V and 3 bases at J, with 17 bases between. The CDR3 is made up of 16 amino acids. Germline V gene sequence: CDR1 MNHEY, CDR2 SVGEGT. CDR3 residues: CASSYPKRGYFYEQYF. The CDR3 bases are TGTGCCAGCAGTTACCCCAAAAGGGGGTACTTCTACGAGCAGTACTTC.

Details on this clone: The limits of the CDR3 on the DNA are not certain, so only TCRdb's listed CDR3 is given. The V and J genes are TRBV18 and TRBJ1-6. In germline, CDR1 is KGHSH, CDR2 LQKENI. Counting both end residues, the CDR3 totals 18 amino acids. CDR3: CASSLLGTGGSYNSPLHF.

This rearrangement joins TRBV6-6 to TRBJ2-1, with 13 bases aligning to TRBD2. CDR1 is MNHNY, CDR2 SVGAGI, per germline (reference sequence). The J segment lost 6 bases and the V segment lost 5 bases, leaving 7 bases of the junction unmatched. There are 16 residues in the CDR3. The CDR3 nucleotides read TGTGCCAGCAGTCGACTAGCGGGGGGACGGGGCAATGAGCAGTTCTTC. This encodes CASSRLAGGRGNEQFF.

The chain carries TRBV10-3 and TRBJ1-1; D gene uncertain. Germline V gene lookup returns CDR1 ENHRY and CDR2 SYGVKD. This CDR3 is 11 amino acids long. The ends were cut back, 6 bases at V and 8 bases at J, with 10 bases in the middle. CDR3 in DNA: TGTGCCATCAGGGGCTTAAGAGAAGCTTTCTTT. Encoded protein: CAIRGLREAFF.

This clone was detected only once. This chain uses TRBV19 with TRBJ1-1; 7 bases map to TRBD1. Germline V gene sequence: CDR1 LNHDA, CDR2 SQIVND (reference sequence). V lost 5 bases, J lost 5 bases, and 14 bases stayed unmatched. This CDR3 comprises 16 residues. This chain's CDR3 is CASSLRQGYWGTEAFF. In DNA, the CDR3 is TGTGCCAGTAGTCTACGACAGGGTTATTGGGGGACTGAAGCTTTCTTT.

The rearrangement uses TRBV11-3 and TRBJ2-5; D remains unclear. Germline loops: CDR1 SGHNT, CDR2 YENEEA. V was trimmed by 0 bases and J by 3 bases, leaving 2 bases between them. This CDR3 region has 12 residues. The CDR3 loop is CASSLDKETQYF. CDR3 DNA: TGTGCCAGCAGCTTAGATAAAGAGACCCAGTACTTC.

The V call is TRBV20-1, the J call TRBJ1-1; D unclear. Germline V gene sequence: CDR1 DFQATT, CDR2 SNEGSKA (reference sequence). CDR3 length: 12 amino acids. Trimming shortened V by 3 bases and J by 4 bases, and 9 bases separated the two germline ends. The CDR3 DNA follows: TGCAGTGCTAGTACAAGAAGCACTGAAGCTTTCTTT. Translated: CSASTRSTEAFF.

Written as DNA, the CDR3 is TGTGCCACCAGCAGAGACCGGAGTAGCTCCTATGGCTACACCTTC. Protein sequence: CATSRDRSSSYGYTF. This chain links TRBV15 with TRBJ1-2; the D is unclear. Germline-derived CDR1 and CDR2 are LNHNV and YYDKDF (reference sequence). This CDR3 region has 15 residues. Between the trimmed V and J ends, which lost 0 bases and 4 bases, there was a span of 12 bases.

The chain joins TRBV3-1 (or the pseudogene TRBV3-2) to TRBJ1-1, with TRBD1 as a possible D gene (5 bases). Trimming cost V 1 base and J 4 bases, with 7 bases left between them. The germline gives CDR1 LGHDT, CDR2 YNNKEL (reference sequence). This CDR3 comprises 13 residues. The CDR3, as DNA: TGTGCCAGCAGCCAAGGGCAGGGCACTGAAGCTTTCTTT. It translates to CASSQGQGTEAFF.

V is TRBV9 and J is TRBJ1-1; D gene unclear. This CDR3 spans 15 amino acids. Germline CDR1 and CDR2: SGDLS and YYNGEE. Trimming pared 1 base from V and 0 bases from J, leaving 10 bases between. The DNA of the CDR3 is TGTGCCAGCAGCGTAAATGTGGCCATGAACACTGAAGCTTTCTTT. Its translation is CASSVNVAMNTEAFF. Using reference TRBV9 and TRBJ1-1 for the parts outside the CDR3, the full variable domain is DSGVTQTPKHLITATGQRVTLRCSPRSGDLSVYWYQQSLDQGLQFLIQYYNGEERAKGNILERFSAQQFPDLHSELNLSSLELGDSALYFCASSVNVAMNTEAFFGQGTRLTVV.

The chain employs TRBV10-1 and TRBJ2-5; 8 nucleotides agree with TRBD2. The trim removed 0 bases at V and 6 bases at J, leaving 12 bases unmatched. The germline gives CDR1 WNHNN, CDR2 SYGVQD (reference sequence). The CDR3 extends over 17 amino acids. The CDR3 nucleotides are TGCGCCAGCAGTGAGTCGGCCAGCGGGGGAGATCGGAAGACCCAGTACTTC. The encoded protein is CASSESASGGDRKTQYF.

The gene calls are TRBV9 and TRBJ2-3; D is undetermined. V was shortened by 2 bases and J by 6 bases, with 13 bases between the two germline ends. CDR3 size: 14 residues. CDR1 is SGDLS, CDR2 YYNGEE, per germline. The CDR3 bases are TGTGCCAGCAGCGTCCTGACCTCGGAGGATACGCAGTATTTT. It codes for CASSVLTSEDTQYF.

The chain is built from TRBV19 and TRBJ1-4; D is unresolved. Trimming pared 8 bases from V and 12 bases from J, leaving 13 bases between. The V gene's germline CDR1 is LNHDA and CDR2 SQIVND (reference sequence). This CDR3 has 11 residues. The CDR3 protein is CASRDVMELFF. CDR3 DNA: TGTGCCAGTCGGGATGTGATGGAACTGTTTTTT.

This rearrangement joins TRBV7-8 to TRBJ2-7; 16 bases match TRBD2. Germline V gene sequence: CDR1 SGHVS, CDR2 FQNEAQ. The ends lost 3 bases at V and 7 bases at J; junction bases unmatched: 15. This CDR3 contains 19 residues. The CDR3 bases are TGTGCCAGCAGCTTTCTTAGCGTCGGGACTAGCGGGGGGGCGAGGGAGCAGTACTTC. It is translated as CASSFLSVGTSGGAREQYF. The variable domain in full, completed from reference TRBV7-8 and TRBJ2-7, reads GAGVSQSPRYKVAKRGQDVALRCDPISGHVSLFWYQQALGQGPEFLTYFQNEAQLDKSGLPSDRFFAERPEGSVSTLKIQRTQQEDSAVYLCASSFLSVGTSGGAREQYFGPGTRLTVT.

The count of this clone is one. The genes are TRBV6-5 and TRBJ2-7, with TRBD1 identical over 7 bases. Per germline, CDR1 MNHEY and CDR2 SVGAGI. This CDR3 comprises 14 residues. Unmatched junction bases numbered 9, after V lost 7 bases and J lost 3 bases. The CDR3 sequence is CASNLRDSLYEQYF. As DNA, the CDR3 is TGTGCCAGCAATCTACGGGACAGCCTCTACGAGCAGTACTTC.

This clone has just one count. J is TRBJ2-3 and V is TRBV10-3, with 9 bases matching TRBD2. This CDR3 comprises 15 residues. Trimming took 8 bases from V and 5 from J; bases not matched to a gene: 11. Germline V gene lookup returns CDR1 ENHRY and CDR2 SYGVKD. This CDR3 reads CAIGRRAGGLDTQYF. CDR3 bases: TGTGCCATCGGCAGGAGAGCGGGGGGACTAGATACGCAGTATTTT.

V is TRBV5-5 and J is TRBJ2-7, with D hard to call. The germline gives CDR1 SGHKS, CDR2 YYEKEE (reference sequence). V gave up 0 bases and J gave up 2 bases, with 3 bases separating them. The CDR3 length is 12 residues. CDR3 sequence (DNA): TGTGCCAGCAGCTTGGCCACCTACGAGCAGTACTTC. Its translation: CASSLATYEQYF.

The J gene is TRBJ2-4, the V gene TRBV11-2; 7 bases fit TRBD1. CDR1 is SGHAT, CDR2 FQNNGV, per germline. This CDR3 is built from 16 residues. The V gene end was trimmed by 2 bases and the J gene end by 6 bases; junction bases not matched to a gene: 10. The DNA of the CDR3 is TGTGCCAGCAGCTTACAACTTGACGCAGGGGGAAACATTCAGTACTTC. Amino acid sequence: CASSLQLDAGGNIQYF. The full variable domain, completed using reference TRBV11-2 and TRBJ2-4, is EAGVAQSPRYKIIEKRQSVAFWCNPISGHATLYWYQQILGQGPKLLIQFQNNGVVDDSQLPKDRFSAERLKGVDSTLKIQPAKLEDSAVYLCASSLQLDAGGNIQYFGAGTRLSVL.

Here the CDR3 DNA reads TGCGCCAGCAGCTTTTCCCCCGGGGCAGATACGCAGTATTTT. Translation gives CASSFSPGADTQYF. The V and J genes are TRBV5-1 and TRBJ2-3; D may be TRBD2 (5 bases). V was clipped by 2 bases and J by 4 bases, with 11 bases between them. From germline, CDR1 is SGHRS and CDR2 YFSETQ. The length of the CDR3 is 14 residues.

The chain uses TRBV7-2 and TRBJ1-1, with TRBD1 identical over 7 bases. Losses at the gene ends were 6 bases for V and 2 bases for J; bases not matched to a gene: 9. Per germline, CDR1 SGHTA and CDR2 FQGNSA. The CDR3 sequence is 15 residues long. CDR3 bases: TGTGCCAGCAGGGGTCAGGGACAGCCTAACACTGAAGCTTTCTTT. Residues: CASRGQGQPNTEAFF.

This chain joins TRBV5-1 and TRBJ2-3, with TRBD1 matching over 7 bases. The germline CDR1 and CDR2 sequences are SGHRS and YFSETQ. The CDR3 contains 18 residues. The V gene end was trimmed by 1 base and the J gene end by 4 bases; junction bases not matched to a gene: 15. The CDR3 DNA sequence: TGCGCCAGCAGCTTGCCCACCCCTACAGGGGTAAAACCAGATACGCAGTATTTT. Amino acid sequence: CASSLPTPTGVKPDTQYF.

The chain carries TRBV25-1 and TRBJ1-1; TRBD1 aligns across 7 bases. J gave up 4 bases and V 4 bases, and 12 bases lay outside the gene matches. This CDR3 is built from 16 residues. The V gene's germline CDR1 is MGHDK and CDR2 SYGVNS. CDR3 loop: CASSAKTGRWSTEAFF. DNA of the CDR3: TGTGCCAGCAGTGCAAAGACAGGGCGGTGGAGCACTGAAGCTTTCTTT.

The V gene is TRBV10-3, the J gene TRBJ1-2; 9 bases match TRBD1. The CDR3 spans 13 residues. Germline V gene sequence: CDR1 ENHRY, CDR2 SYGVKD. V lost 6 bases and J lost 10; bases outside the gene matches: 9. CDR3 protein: CAISHPGTGFYTF. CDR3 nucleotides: TGTGCCATCAGCCACCCCGGGACAGGGTTCTACACCTTC.

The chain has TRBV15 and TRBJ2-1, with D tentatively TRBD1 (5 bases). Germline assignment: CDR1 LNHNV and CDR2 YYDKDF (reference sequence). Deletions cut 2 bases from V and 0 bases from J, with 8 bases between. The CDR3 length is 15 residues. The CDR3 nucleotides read TGTGCCACCAGCAGATACAGGAGCTCCTACAATGAGCAGTTCTTC. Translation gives CATSRYRSSYNEQFF.